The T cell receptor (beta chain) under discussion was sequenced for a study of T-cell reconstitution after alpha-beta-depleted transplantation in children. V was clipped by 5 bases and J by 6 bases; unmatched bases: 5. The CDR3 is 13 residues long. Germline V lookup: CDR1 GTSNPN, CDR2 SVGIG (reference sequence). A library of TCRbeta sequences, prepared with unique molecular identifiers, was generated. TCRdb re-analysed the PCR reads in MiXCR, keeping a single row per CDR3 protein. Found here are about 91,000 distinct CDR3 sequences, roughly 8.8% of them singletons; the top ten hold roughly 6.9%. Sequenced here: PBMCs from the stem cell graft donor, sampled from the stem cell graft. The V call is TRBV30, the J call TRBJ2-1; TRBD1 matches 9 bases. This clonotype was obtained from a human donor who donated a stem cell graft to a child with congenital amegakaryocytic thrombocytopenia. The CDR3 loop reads CAWEQGASNEQFF. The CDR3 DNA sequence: TGTGCCTGGGAACAGGGGGCTTCCAATGAGCAGTTCTTC. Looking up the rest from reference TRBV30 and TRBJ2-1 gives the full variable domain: SQTIHQWPATLVQPVGSPLSLECTVEGTSNPNLYWYRQAAGRGLQLLFYSVGIGQISSEVPQNLSASRPQDRQFILSSKKLLLSDSGFYLCAWEQGASNEQFFGPGTRLTVL.